Listed here are 5 T cell receptor beta chains from one sample, sequenced in a study of T cell repertoires in cytomegalovirus infection (dated by TCRdb to about 2019). The treatment or condition label, as the study defines it: in vitro stimulation with specific CMV peptide epitopes to enrich CMV-specific T cells. What these receptors recognize is not known. TCRdb records Illumina HiSeq 1500 as the sequencer. TCRdb itself trimmed the public reads at Q25 with fastp, ran MiXCR and retained productive beta chains. Rows with one shared CDR3 protein collapse into an entry with the most common genes and DNA. The sample has approximately 1,000,000 distinct CDR3 sequences on record, approximately 31% of them singletons. Of the sample, roughly an eighth falls within the top ten clones. The starting material was cultured CD8+ T cells from PBMCs, obtained from culture after CMV antigen stimulation. Source of these receptors: a human donor in good health (CMV status not recorded). Some clones in this sample may be carry-over from other donors' samples.

Many counts were recorded for this clonotype. The chain links TRBV4-1 to TRBJ2-7; D ambiguous. The CDR3 loop spans 14 amino acids. V was shortened by 1 base and J by 6 bases, with 13 bases between the two germline ends. Germline CDR1 and CDR2: MGHRA and YSYEKL. CDR3 nucleotide sequence: TGCGCCAGCAGCCAAGGGCTTTCGGCAGCCGAGCAGTACGTC. Amino acids: CASSQGLSAAEQYV.

This clonotype showed up just a few times. The rearrangement links TRBV28 to TRBJ1-5; 9 nucleotides align to TRBD1. The CDR3 is 20 residues long. From germline, CDR1 is MDHEN and CDR2 SYDVKM. The V and J ends lost 3 bases and 4 bases, in that order; junction bases with no gene match: 19. The CDR3 region is CASSLVPNSVDRGPNQPQHF. As DNA, the CDR3 is TGTGCCAGCAGTTTGGTCCCTAACTCCGTGGACAGGGGTCCTAATCAGCCCCAGCATTTT.

The table lists this clonotype with many counts. This sequence joins TRBV7-2 and TRBJ1-2, with TRBD1 matching over 7 bases. J lost 0 bases, V lost 5 bases, and 6 bases had no gene match. CDR1 is SGHTA, CDR2 FQGNSA, per germline. CDR3 length: 15 amino acids. The CDR3 DNA reads as TGTGCCAGCAGCGAGGACAGGCGCTCTAACTATGGCTACACCTTC. It is translated as CASSEDRRSNYGYTF.

The CDR3 is CASTLNRTSGDLTDTQYF. As DNA, the CDR3 is TGCGCCAGCACCCTCAATAGAACTAGCGGAGATCTCACAGATACGCAGTATTTT. V gene TRBV23-1 combines with J gene TRBJ2-3; TRBD2 matches at 8 bases. TRBV23-1 is an ORF; its function is uncertain. V shed 7 bases, J shed 2 bases, and the junction held 17 bases outside the gene matches. This CDR3 contains 18 residues.

The chain combines TRBV12-3 or TRBV12-4 with TRBJ2-1; TRBD1 is a possible D gene (6 bases). V was cut by 5 bases and J by 0 bases, with 14 bases left in between. CDR3 size: 16 residues. The DNA of the CDR3 is TGTGCCAGCAGTCAGGGGTTTCCTAGCTCCTACAATGAGCAGTTCTTC. Encoded protein: CASSQGFPSSYNEQFF.